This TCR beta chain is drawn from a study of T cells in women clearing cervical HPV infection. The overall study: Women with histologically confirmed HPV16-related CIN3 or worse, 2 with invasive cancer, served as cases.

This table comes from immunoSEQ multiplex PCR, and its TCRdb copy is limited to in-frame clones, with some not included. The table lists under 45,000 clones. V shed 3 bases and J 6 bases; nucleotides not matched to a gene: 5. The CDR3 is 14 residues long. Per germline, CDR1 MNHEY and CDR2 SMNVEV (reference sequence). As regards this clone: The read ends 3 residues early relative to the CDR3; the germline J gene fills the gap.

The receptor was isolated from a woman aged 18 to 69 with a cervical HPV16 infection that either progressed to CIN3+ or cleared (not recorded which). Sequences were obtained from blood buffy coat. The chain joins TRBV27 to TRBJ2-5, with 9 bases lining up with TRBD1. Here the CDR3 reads CASSFNRGRKTQYF. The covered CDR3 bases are TGTGCCAGCAGTTTTAACAGGGGGCGTAAGACC.